This T cell receptor (beta chain) was obtained from a study of blood T cell repertoires in COVID-19. For the study at large: Material from acute and convalescent COVID-19 was sourced from the United States, Italy and Spain.

Original handling: Amplification from reference gene primers served as the basis for estimated nucleated cell counts. The assay was immunoSEQ multiplex PCR, and TCRdb's table has in-frame clones only and misses some. The V and J calls and clone size were taken over from that table, and D and trimming were inferred from the DNA. The data contain over 55,000 clones, roughly 80% of them singletons. The sequencing input was peripheral blood. The TCR originated in a man aged 50 to 60 with active COVID-19.

CDR3 bases: TGTGCCAGCAGTTACTCGACAGGGGGCCTGGCTGGCTACACCTTC. Residues: CASSYSTGGLAGYTF. V is TRBV6-5 and J is TRBJ1-2; 10 nucleotides match TRBD1. Germline CDR1 is MNHEY and CDR2 is SVGAGI. The CDR3 length is 15 residues. The V and J ends lost 0 bases and 7 bases, in that order; junction bases with no gene match: 5.